This T cell receptor beta chain appears in the sequencing data of a study of regulatory T cells. Primers: 52 TRBV forward and 13 TRBJ reverse. This table comes from immunoSEQ multiplex PCR, and its TCRdb copy is limited to in-frame clones, with some not included. Of around 10,000 clones listed, 84% are singletons. A remark on this clone: Its specificity is unknown.

Whole-study findings and limits: Patient CD8+ T cells trended nonsignificantly toward lower Shannon entropy than control CD8+ cells.

All CD3G-deficient patients showed autoimmunity, more severe in two. Patients aged 2 to 39 years had fewer naive and more memory CD4+ and CD8+ T cells. CDR1 is SGHRS and CDR2 is YFSETQ in the germline V gene. This CDR3 has 14 residues. With 0 bases removed from V and 0 bases from J, the gap between germline ends came to 6 bases. The sequencing sample was made of CD8+ T cells sorted from blood. The receptor's source is a person aged 18-29 years with CD3G deficiency. The chain combines TRBV5-1 with TRBJ1-1; D unresolved. CDR3 in DNA: TGCGCCAGCAGCTTGGGGACGGTGAACACTGAAGCTTTCTTT. It encodes CASSLGTVNTEAFF.